The 28 T cell receptor beta chains listed next were all sequenced from one sample in a study of CD8 T cells in Susac syndrome. RNA was extracted with the RNeasy kit, and a quantity of roughly 0.5 to 1 ug was reverse transcribed using random hexamers. Each CDR3 protein gets one entry after TCRdb re-called the immunoSEQ multiplex PCR reads with MiXCR. This sample has about 150,000 distinct CDR3 sequences, with 90% to 95% found just once. Sequencing was done on a sample of CD4+ T cells from PBMCs. Receptors were obtained from a human donor with Susac syndrome.

This sequence joins TRBV25-1 and TRBJ1-6; 9 bases are a match to TRBD1. The CDR3 consists of 15 residues. Germline loops: CDR1 MGHDK, CDR2 SYGVNS. The J segment lost 9 bases and the V segment lost 4 bases, leaving 7 bases of the junction unmatched. CDR3 residues: CASSARDRAGSPLHF. The CDR3 coding sequence is TGTGCCAGCAGTGCCCGGGACAGGGCAGGTTCACCCCTCCACTTT.

The chain carries TRBV20-1 and TRBJ2-5; D not resolved. CDR3 length: 15 residues. Trimming cost V 2 bases and J 1 base, with 14 bases left between them. From germline, CDR1 is DFQATT and CDR2 SNEGSKA (reference sequence). Here the CDR3 reads CSARTYKASQETQYF. The CDR3 DNA follows: TGCAGTGCTAGAACTTACAAGGCATCCCAAGAGACCCAGTACTTC.

The CDR3 region is CASSGQGATGELFF. DNA of the CDR3: TGCGCCAGCAGTGGACAGGGGGCCACCGGGGAGCTGTTTTTT. J is TRBJ2-2 and V is TRBV4-1; TRBD1 agrees at 11 bases. Per the germline V gene, CDR1 is MGHRA and CDR2 is YSYEKL. The CDR3 extends over 14 amino acids. V was pared by 6 bases and J by 4 bases, with 1 base of the junction left unmatched.

The CDR3 region is CSARRFGENIQYF. The CDR3 DNA reads as TGCAGTGCTAGACGGTTCGGTGAAAACATTCAGTACTTC. This rearrangement joins TRBV20-1 to TRBJ2-4; D is unresolved. Trimming left V 2 bases short and J 5 bases short, with 10 bases between. Germline assignment: CDR1 DFQATT and CDR2 SNEGSKA (reference sequence). CDR3 length equals 13 residues.

The rearrangement joins TRBV9 to TRBJ2-1; a weak D match, TRBD2 (7 bases). Germline V lookup: CDR1 SGDLS, CDR2 YYNGEE. The CDR3 contains 16 residues. Trimming took off 4 bases at V and 4 bases at J, with 18 bases between the two ends. The CDR3 sequence is CASSLRGGGTYNEQFF. The CDR3 DNA follows: TGTGCCAGCAGCCTCCGAGGGGGGGGCACGTACAATGAGCAGTTCTTC.

The chain joins TRBV18 to TRBJ2-6, with D tentatively TRBD2 (5 bases). The germline V and J ends were trimmed by 6 bases and 2 bases, with 11 bases remaining between them. CDR1 KGHSH and CDR2 LQKENI come from the germline V gene. This CDR3 spans 15 amino acids. CDR3: CASSPGYAGANVLTF. The DNA for the CDR3 is TGTGCCAGCTCGCCGGGATACGCTGGGGCCAACGTCCTGACTTTC.

The chain couples TRBV20-1 to TRBJ2-2; no clear D gene. CDR1 and CDR2 from the germline V gene are DFQATT and SNEGSKA (reference sequence). The CDR3 runs 13 residues. Trimming stripped 8 bases from V and 4 bases from J, with 14 bases between. CDR3 in DNA: TGCAGTCCCTTATCAAAGAGCACCGGGGAGCTGTTTTTT. Amino acid sequence: CSPLSKSTGELFF.

The chain joins TRBV7-3 to TRBJ2-2; D unclear. The V end lost 6 bases, the J end lost 5 bases, and 13 bases lay between the germline ends. Germline V gene data show CDR1 as SGHTA and CDR2 as FQGTGA. The CDR3 consists of 14 residues. This CDR3 is CASSPPRPTGELFF. In DNA form, the CDR3 reads TGTGCCAGCAGTCCCCCGAGGCCGACCGGGGAGCTGTTTTTT.

This chain links TRBV13 with TRBJ2-5, with D hard to call. Deletions cut 1 base from V and 5 bases from J, with 11 bases between. Germline CDR1 and CDR2: PRHDT and FYEKMQ (reference sequence). The CDR3 is 14 residues long. The CDR3 reads CASSLAGRPETQYF. The CDR3 DNA follows: TGTGCCAGCAGCTTAGCCGGCCGGCCGGAGACCCAGTACTTC.

This chain uses TRBV6-5 with TRBJ1-1; no firm D call. V was shortened by 0 bases and J by 1 base, with 6 bases between the two germline ends. Looked up from germline, CDR1 is MNHEY and CDR2 is SVGAGI. This CDR3 has 14 amino acids. The CDR3 nucleotides read TGTGCCAGCAGTTACTCTCTGGGGAACACTGAAGCTTTCTTT. Translated: CASSYSLGNTEAFF.

V gene TRBV11-2 combines with J gene TRBJ2-3; TRBD2 might be the D (5 bases). Germline CDR1 reads SGHAT; CDR2 reads FQNNGV. This CDR3 comprises 14 residues. The V and J ends lost 7 bases and 6 bases respectively, with 17 bases between them. CDR3 in amino acids: CASTVFSGGDTQYF. The CDR3 DNA follows: TGTGCCAGCACCGTATTCAGCGGTGGCGATACGCAGTATTTT.

The chain carries TRBV7-2 and TRBJ1-2; 7 positions match TRBD1. V gave up 1 base and J gave up 6 bases; unmatched junction bases: 5. CDR3 size: 14 residues. CDR1 and CDR2 (germline): SGHTA, FQGNSA. The DNA for the CDR3 is TGTGCCAGCAGCTTAGTCGACAGGGTAGATGGCTACACCTTC. Its protein product is CASSLVDRVDGYTF.

This clonotype was seen only once. The chain is built from TRBV3-1 and TRBJ2-6; TRBD2 might be the D (5 bases). Per the germline V gene, CDR1 is LGHDT and CDR2 is YNNKEL (reference sequence). This CDR3 has 15 amino acids. The ends were cut back, 2 bases at V and 2 bases at J, with 7 bases in the middle. The CDR3 region has the DNA TGTGCCAGCAGCCAATCCGGGACTGGGGCCAACGTCCTGACTTTC. Protein product: CASSQSGTGANVLTF.

Details on this clonotype: A read error may produce the germline difference seen at one junction end. The V call is TRBV14, the J call TRBJ2-7, with TRBD1 matching over 9 bases. The CDR3 is 14 residues long. Germline CDR1 is SGHDN and CDR2 is FVKESK. Here the CDR3 DNA reads TGTGCCAGCAGTCAAGGGAACAGGGGGCACGAGCAGTACTTC. It yields the protein CASSQGNRGHEQYF.

The chain links TRBV24-1 to TRBJ2-5; perhaps D is TRBD1 or TRBD2 (5 bases each). The CDR3 spans 14 residues. Germline-derived CDR1 and CDR2 are KGHDR and SFDVKD. V dropped 3 bases and J dropped 2 bases, with 9 bases sitting between them. The CDR3 here is CATSDGTFQETQYF. For the CDR3, the DNA is TGTGCCACCAGTGATGGGACGTTTCAAGAGACCCAGTACTTC.

This rearrangement joins TRBV21-1 to TRBJ1-5. TRBV21-1 is classified as a pseudogene. This CDR3 spans 17 amino acids. Written as DNA, the CDR3 is TGTGCCAGCAGCAAAGTCCCCTCGAGGGACCTCAATCAGCCCCAGCATTTT. This codes for CASSKVPSRDLNQPQHF.

The chain employs TRBV20-1 and TRBJ2-3, with D uncertain. CDR3 length: 14 amino acids. The ends were cut back, 0 bases at V and 1 base at J, with 8 bases in the middle. The germline V gene has CDR1 DFQATT and CDR2 SNEGSKA (reference sequence). Written as DNA, the CDR3 is TGCAGTGCTAGAGATCGGGTGCGCACAGATACGCAGTATTTT. Its protein is CSARDRVRTDTQYF.

The V call is TRBV29-1, the J call TRBJ2-1; D not resolved. The CDR3 is made up of 11 amino acids. Germline V gives CDR1 SQVTM, CDR2 ANQGSEA. Trimming removed 6 bases at V and 7 bases at J, with 10 bases between. The CDR3: CSVNLANEQFF. The DNA for the CDR3 is TGCAGCGTCAATCTTGCGAATGAGCAGTTCTTC.

The chain joins TRBV9 to TRBJ2-2, with D maybe TRBD2 (7 bases). The CDR3 covers 15 residues. The V end was cut by 0 bases, the J end by 3 bases, with 9 bases between. Germline values: CDR1 SGDLS, CDR2 YYNGEE. The CDR3 DNA sequence: TGTGCCAGCAGCGTAGTAGGGGGGGACACCGGGGAGCTGTTTTTT. Amino acid sequence: CASSVVGGDTGELFF.

This rearrangement joins TRBV20-1 to TRBJ2-7; 9 nucleotides match TRBD1. The CDR3 covers 15 residues. Unmatched junction bases numbered 9, after V lost 0 bases and J lost 6 bases. Germline V lookup: CDR1 DFQATT, CDR2 SNEGSKA (reference sequence). DNA for the CDR3: TGCAGTGCTAGAGATCGGAGGGACAGGGTAGGCGAGCAGTACTTC. Translating it yields CSARDRRDRVGEQYF.

This rearrangement joins TRBV2 to TRBJ2-1, with no clear D. CDR3 length: 14 residues. Trimming shortened V by 6 bases and J by 8 bases, and 17 bases separated the two germline ends. Germline-derived CDR1 and CDR2 are SNHLY and FYNNEI. This CDR3 reads CASSPGHPVDEQFF. As DNA, the CDR3 is TGTGCCAGCAGCCCCGGGCACCCCGTTGATGAGCAGTTCTTC.

The V and J genes are TRBV20-1 and TRBJ2-7, with a tentative D call TRBD1 (6 bases). This CDR3 has 15 residues. The germline V gene has CDR1 DFQATT and CDR2 SNEGSKA (reference sequence). V shed 0 bases and J shed 2 bases, with 14 bases lying between them. Here the CDR3 reads CSARDLVTGTYEQYF. CDR3 nucleotide sequence: TGCAGTGCTAGAGATCTCGTGACAGGTACCTACGAGCAGTACTTC.

J is TRBJ2-1 and V is TRBV23-1; D is possibly TRBD2 (5 bases). TRBV23-1 is marked as an open reading frame, function uncertain. The V end was cut by 0 bases, the J end by 5 bases, with 26 bases between. This CDR3 comprises 20 residues. CDR3 coding DNA: TGCGCCAGCAGTCAATCCTCCACATACTCTACGGGAATTACGGACAATGAGCAGTTCTTC. This codes for CASSQSSTYSTGITDNEQFF.

V gene TRBV18 combines with J gene TRBJ2-1, with D unresolved. The V gene's germline CDR1 is KGHSH and CDR2 LQKENI. Trimming took 5 bases from V and 10 from J, leaving 9 bases between them. The CDR3 spans 11 residues. DNA for the CDR3: TGTGCCAGCTCAACGGGCCGGGAGCAGTTCTTC. Encoded protein: CASSTGREQFF.

The rearrangement joins TRBV14 to TRBJ2-3; D might be TRBD1 or TRBD2, each matching 5 bases. The CDR3 extends over 16 amino acids. The germline V gene encodes CDR1 SGHDN and CDR2 FVKESK. V lost 0 bases and J 2 bases, leaving 12 bases between the germline ends. CDR3 bases: TGTGCCAGCAGCCAAGATCCTACGGGGCTCACAGATACGCAGTATTTT. Its protein is CASSQDPTGLTDTQYF.

The chain joins TRBV4-3 to TRBJ2-1; D unresolved. CDR1 is LGHNA, CDR2 YSLEER, per germline. Trimming removed 0 bases from V and 10 bases from J, with 7 bases in between. The CDR3 has 12 residues. The CDR3 reads CASSQDDREQFF. CDR3 bases: TGCGCCAGCAGCCAAGACGATCGGGAGCAGTTCTTC.

The rearrangement uses TRBV6-6 and TRBJ1-5, with 8 bases lining up with TRBD1. The trim removed 5 bases at V and 3 bases at J, leaving 9 bases unmatched. Germline V gene lookup returns CDR1 MNHNY and CDR2 SVGAGI (reference sequence). This CDR3 spans 16 amino acids. In nucleotides, the CDR3 is TGTGCCAGCAGTCAATTCGACAGGGGTGACAATCAGCCCCAGCATTTT. It encodes CASSQFDRGDNQPQHF.

V usage is TRBV10-3 and J usage is TRBJ1-2; 8 bases line up with TRBD1. This CDR3 region has 13 residues. The V and J ends lost 4 bases and 8 bases, in that order; junction bases with no gene match: 6. CDR1 ENHRY and CDR2 SYGVKD come from the germline V gene. The CDR3 nucleotides read TGTGCCATCAGTGCCGGACAGGGAGTCGGCTACACCTTC. It specifies CAISAGQGVGYTF.